This TCR beta chain is drawn from a study of CD8+ T cells in alopecia areata. Points on this clone: The same CDR3 arises from other DNA sequences in this sample as well.

It was cDNA, reverse transcribed from extracted RNA, that served as the sequencing template. TCRdb's copy holds only in-frame clones and misses some; the assay was immunoSEQ multiplex PCR. The table records about 150,000 clones, about 50% of them present only once. The V segment lost 0 bases and the J segment 2 bases; nucleotides outside the gene matches: 0. CDR3 length equals 15 residues. Germline loops: CDR1 SGHRS, CDR2 YFSETQ. The receptor was isolated from a human donor with alopecia areata. Sequences were derived from CD8+ T cells sorted from blood, sampled at week 0. The gene calls are TRBV5-1 and TRBJ2-1; 9 nucleotides agree with TRBD2. As DNA, the CDR3 is TGCGCCAGCAGCTTGGCTAGCGGGGCCTACAATGAGCAGTTCTTC. Translating gives CASSLASGAYNEQFF.